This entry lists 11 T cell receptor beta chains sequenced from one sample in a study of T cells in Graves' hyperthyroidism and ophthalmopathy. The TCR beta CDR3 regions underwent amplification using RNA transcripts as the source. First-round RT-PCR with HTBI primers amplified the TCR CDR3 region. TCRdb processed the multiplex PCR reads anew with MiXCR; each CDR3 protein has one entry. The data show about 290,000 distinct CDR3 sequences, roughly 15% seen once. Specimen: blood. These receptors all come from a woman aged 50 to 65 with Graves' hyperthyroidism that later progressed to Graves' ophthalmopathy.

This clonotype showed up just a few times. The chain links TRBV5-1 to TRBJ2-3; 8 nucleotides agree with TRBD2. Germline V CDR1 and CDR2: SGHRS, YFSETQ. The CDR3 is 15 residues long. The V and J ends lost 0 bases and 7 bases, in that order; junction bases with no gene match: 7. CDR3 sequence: CASSLVAGQGNTQYF. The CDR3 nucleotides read TGCGCCAGCAGCTTGGTAGCGGGGCAGGGCAATACGCAGTATTTT.

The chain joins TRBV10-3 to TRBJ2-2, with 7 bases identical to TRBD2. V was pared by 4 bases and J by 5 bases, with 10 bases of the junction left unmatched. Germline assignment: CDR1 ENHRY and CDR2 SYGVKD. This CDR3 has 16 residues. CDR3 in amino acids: CAISAPGTTKTGELFF. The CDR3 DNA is TGTGCCATCAGTGCCCCCGGGACTACAAAGACCGGGGAGCTGTTTTTT.

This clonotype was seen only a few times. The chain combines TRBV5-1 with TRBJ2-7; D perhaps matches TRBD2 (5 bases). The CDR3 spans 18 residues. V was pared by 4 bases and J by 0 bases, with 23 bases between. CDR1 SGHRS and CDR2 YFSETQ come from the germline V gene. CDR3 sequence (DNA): TGCGCCAGCAGCGGAGCGGAACTTCCTTCAATTTTCTCCTACGAGCAGTACTTC. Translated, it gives CASSGAELPSIFSYEQYF.

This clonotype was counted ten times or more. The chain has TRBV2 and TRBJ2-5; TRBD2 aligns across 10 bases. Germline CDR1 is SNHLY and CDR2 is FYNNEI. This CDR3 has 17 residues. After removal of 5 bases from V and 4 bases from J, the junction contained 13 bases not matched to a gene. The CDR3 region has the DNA TGTGCCAGCAGTCCTTCCTTAGCGGGAGGTAGAGGAGAGACCCAGTACTTC. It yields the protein CASSPSLAGGRGETQYF.

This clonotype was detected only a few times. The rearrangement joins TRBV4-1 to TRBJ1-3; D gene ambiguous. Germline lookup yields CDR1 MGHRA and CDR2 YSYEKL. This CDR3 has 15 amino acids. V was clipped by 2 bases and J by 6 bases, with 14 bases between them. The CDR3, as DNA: TGCGCCAGCAGCCAATGGAGTCCTTTAAAAAACACCATATATTTT. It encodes CASSQWSPLKNTIYF.

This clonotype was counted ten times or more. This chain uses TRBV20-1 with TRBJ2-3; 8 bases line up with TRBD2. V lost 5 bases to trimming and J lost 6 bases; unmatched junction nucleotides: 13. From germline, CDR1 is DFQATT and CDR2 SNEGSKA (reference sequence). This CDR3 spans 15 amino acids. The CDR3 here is CSALSGTRSSDTQYF. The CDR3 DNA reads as TGCAGTGCTCTTTCCGGGACTAGGAGTTCGGATACGCAGTATTTT.

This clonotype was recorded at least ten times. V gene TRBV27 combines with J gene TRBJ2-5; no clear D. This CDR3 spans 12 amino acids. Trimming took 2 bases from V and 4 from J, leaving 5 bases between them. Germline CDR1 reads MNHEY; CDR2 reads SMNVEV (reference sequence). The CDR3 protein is CASSLKGETQYF. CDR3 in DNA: TGTGCCAGCAGTTTAAAGGGAGAGACCCAGTACTTC.

The CDR3 region is CASSSTGGSPLHF. In nucleotides, the CDR3 is TGTGCCAGCAGTTCGACAGGGGGTTCACCCCTCCACTTT. The chain recombines TRBV28 with TRBJ1-6; TRBD1 matches at 9 bases. Germline loops: CDR1 MDHEN, CDR2 SYDVKM. The CDR3 has 13 residues. Germline trimming cut 4 bases from V and 9 bases from J; bases unmatched to any gene: 1.

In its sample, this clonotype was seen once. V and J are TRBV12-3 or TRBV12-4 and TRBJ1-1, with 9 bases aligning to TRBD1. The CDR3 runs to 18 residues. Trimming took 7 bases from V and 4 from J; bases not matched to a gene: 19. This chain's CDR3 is CASTVHLGTGYRSTEAFF. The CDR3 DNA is TGTGCCAGCACCGTCCATTTGGGGACAGGGTACAGATCCACTGAAGCTTTCTTT.

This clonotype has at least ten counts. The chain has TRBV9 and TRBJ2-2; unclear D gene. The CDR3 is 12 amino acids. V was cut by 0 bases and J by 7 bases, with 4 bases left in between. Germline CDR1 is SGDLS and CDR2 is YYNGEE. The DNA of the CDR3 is TGTGCCAGCAGCGTAGTTGTCGGGGAGCTGTTTTTT. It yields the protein CASSVVVGELFF.

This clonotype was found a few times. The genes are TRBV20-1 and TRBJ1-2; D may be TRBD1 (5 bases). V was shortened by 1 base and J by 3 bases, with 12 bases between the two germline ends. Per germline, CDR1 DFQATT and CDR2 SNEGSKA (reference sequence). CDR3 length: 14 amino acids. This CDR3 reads CSARGQKQDYGYTF. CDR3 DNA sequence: TGCAGTGCTAGAGGACAGAAGCAAGACTATGGCTACACCTTC.